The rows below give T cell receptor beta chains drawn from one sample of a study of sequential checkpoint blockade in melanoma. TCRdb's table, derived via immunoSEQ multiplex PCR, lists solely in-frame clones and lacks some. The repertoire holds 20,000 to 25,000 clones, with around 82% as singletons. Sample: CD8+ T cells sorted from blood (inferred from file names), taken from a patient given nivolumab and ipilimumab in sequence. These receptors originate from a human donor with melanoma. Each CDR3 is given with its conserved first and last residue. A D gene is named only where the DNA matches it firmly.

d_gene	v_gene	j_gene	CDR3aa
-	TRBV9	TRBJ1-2	CASSSSYGYTF
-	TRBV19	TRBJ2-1	CASSSSGYEQFF
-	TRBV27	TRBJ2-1	CASSLQGQEFF
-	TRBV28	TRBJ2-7	CASKRSTYEQYF
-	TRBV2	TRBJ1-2	CASDTGMNYGYTF
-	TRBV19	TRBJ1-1	CASSIDQNKPEAFF
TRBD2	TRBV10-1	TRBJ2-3	CASSEAGTDTQYF
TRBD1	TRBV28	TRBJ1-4	CASREGQGFGEKLFF
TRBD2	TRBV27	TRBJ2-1	CASSLYGTTKTNEQFF
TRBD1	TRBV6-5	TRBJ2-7	CASWTGGHEQYF
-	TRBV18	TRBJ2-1	CASSPGLSYNEQFF
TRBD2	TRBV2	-	CASSDDTSGRNRVSYEQYF
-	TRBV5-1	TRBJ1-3	CASSLDGSSGNTIYF
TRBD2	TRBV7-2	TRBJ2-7	CASSLRAGPYEQYF
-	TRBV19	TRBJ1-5	CASSSGQLGGQPQHF
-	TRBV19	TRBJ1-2	CASTGQGLNYGYTF
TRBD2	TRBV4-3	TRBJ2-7	CASSQERGGEQYF
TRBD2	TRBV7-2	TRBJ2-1	CASSLTSGVSYNEQFF
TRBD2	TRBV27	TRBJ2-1	CASSLTAGNYNEQFF
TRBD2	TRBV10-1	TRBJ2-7	CASSERASGVYEQYF
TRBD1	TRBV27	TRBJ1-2	CASSRQGSYGYTF
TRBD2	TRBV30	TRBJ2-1	CAWSPSGRNNEQFF
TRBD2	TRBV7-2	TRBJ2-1	CASSPRGLADLAFF
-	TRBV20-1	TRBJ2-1	CSASTYNEQFF
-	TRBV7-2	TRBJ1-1	CASSLHQGTEAFF
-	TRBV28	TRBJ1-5	CASTGNSNQPQHF
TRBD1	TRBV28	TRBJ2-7	CASRRTGTYEQYF
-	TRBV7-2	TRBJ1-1	CASSPIRGTEAFF